This T cell receptor beta chain was recovered during a study of shared clonotypes between healthy human individuals. Clones were read by immunoSEQ multiplex PCR, and TCRdb kept only the in-frame ones, dropping some. The sample lists some 1 million clones; about 77% were seen once. Only Caucasian adults living in Nashville, Tennessee made up the donor group. The authors divided CD4+ cells into CD45RA+ naive and CD45RA-negative memory subsets. Trimming at V came to 4 bases and at J to 5 bases, leaving 8 bases not matched to a gene. This CDR3 contains 16 residues. Looked up from germline, CDR1 is LNHDA and CDR2 is SQIVND (reference sequence).

The material sequenced was memory CD4+ T cells sorted from blood. Subset here: CD45RA-negative fraction. The receptor was isolated from a man between 18 and 29 years old in good health. V is TRBV19 and J is TRBJ2-3; 11 bases agree with TRBD2. In DNA form, the CDR3 reads TGTGCCAGTAGTAGTGGGGCTAGCGGGGGGCTAGATACGCAGTATTTT. It is translated as CASSSGASGGLDTQYF.